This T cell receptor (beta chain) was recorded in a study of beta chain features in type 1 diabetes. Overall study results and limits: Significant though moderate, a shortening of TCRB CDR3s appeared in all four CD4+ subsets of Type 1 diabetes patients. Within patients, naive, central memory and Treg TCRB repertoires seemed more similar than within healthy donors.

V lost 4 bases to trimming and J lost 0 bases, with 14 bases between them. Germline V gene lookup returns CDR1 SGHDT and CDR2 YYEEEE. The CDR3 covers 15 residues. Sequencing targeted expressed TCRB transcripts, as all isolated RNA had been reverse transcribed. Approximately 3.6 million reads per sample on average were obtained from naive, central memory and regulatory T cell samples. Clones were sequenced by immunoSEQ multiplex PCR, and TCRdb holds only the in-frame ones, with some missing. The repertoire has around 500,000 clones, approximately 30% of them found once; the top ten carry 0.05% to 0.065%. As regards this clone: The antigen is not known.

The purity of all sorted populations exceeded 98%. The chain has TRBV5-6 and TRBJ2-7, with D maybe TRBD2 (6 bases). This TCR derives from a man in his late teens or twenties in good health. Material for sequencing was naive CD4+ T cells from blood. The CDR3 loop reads CASSLWDFYSYEQYF. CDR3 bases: TGTGCCAGCAGCCTGTGGGACTTCTACTCCTACGAGCAGTACTTC.